The next 17 T cell receptor beta chains were all read from a single sample in a study of OX40 agonist ivuxolimab in advanced cancers. TCRdb's table, derived via immunoSEQ multiplex PCR, lists solely in-frame clones and lacks some. The data show more than 45,000 clones, around nine tenths seen once. Specimen: CD4+ or CD8+ T cells sorted from blood, collected in a trial of the OX40 agonist ivuxolimab. These receptors all stem from an adult with an advanced solid tumor such as melanoma, head and neck, liver or kidney cancer.

The gene calls are TRBV28 and TRBJ2-7; 10 nucleotides line up with TRBD2. The CDR3 sequence is 14 residues long. With 5 bases clipped from V and 3 bases from J, the junction kept 4 bases outside the gene matches. Germline V gene sequence: CDR1 MDHEN, CDR2 SYDVKM. CDR3 sequence: CASSLPSGSYEQYF. The CDR3, as DNA: TGTGCCAGCAGTCTACCTAGCGGGAGCTACGAGCAGTACTTC.

The chain employs TRBV11-2 and TRBJ1-1; 7 positions agree with TRBD1. The junction had 12 bases not matched to a gene; V was cut back by 5 bases and J by 6 bases. Germline values: CDR1 SGHAT, CDR2 FQNNGV. This CDR3 contains 15 residues. This CDR3 reads CASSVDRVGVAEAFF. The CDR3 nucleotides are TGTGCCAGCAGCGTCGACAGGGTTGGAGTCGCTGAAGCTTTCTTT.

The V call is TRBV27, the J call TRBJ1-2; possible D gene TRBD1, 5 bases. CDR1 and CDR2 (germline): MNHEY, SMNVEV (reference sequence). V was pared by 3 bases and J by 0 bases, with 5 bases between. CDR3 length: 13 residues. The CDR3 spells CASSFRANYGYTF. The DNA for the CDR3 is TGTGCCAGCAGTTTCAGGGCTAACTATGGCTACACCTTC.

V and J are TRBV5-1 and TRBJ2-6; D unclear. Trimming cost V 0 bases and J 1 base, with 11 bases left between them. The germline V gene encodes CDR1 SGHRS and CDR2 YFSETQ. The CDR3 is made up of 17 amino acids. CDR3 region: CASSLDHLGSGANVLTF. DNA of the CDR3: TGCGCCAGCAGCTTGGATCATTTAGGGTCTGGGGCCAACGTCCTGACTTTC.

V usage is TRBV14 and J usage is TRBJ2-7; 9 nucleotides align to TRBD1. The J segment lost 1 base and the V segment lost 0 bases, leaving 4 bases of the junction unmatched. This CDR3 region has 16 residues. CDR1 is SGHDN, CDR2 FVKESK, per germline. The CDR3 protein is CASSQDRGQGSYEQYF. In nucleotides, the CDR3 is TGTGCCAGCAGCCAAGATCGGGGACAGGGATCCTACGAGCAGTACTTC.

The CDR3 region is CASSPGQGVAKNIQYF. In DNA form, the CDR3 reads TGTGCCAGCTCACCTGGACAGGGAGTTGCCAAAAACATTCAGTACTTC. V and J are TRBV18 and TRBJ2-4; TRBD1 aligns across 8 bases. The junction had 5 bases not matched to a gene; V was cut back by 3 bases and J by 1 base. Germline-derived CDR1 and CDR2 are KGHSH and LQKENI. There are 16 residues in the CDR3.

The chain recombines TRBV28 with TRBJ1-6; TRBD1 matches at 8 bases. Unmatched junction bases numbered 6, after V lost 6 bases and J lost 5 bases. There are 15 residues in the CDR3. In germline, CDR1 is MDHEN, CDR2 SYDVKM. The CDR3 protein is CASSPGDRNNSPLHF. The CDR3 region has the DNA TGTGCCAGCAGCCCCGGGGACAGGAATAATTCACCCCTCCACTTT.

This sequence joins TRBV7-6 and TRBJ2-2; TRBD2 matches 8 bases. V trimming: 1 base; J trimming: 6 bases; junction bases outside the gene matches: 19. The CDR3 runs 20 residues. Germline CDR1 is SGHVS and CDR2 is FNYEAQ. In DNA, the CDR3 is TGTGCCAGCAGCTTAGGTCCCGGACTAGCAGTACCCACCCTTCCCGGGGAGCTGTTTTTT. This codes for CASSLGPGLAVPTLPGELFF.

This sequence joins TRBV4-2 and TRBJ1-4; TRBD1 is a possible D gene (5 bases). CDR3 length equals 16 residues. Germline values: CDR1 LGHNA, CDR2 YNFKEQ. Trimming cost V 4 bases and J 3 bases, with 15 bases left between them. The CDR3: CASSRQYRGANEKLFF. CDR3 in DNA: TGTGCCAGCAGCCGACAGTACAGAGGAGCTAATGAAAAACTGTTTTTT.

This CDR3 reads CATAPQGTTTYEQYF. The CDR3 nucleotides read TGTGCCACCGCCCCCCAGGGGACGACCACCTACGAGCAGTACTTC. This chain links TRBV7-9 with TRBJ2-7, with D tentatively TRBD1 (6 bases). CDR1 and CDR2 from the germline V gene are SEHNR and FQNEAQ (reference sequence). Trimming shortened V by 10 bases and J by 2 bases, and 21 bases separated the two germline ends. The CDR3 runs to 15 residues.

The rearrangement joins TRBV11-1 to TRBJ2-1; TRBD2 matches at 8 bases. Germline assignment: CDR1 SGHAT and CDR2 FQDESV (reference sequence). This CDR3 comprises 15 residues. The ends lost 2 bases at V and 2 bases at J; junction bases unmatched: 2. CDR3 DNA sequence: TGTGCCAGCAGCTTAAGACTAGCGACCTACAATGAGCAGTTCTTC. Translated: CASSLRLATYNEQFF. Supplemented by reference TRBV11-1 and TRBJ2-1, the full variable domain reads EAEVAQSPRYKITEKSQAVAFWCDPISGHATLYWYRQILGQGPELLVQFQDESVVDDSQLPKDRFSAERLKGVDSTLKIQPAELGDSAMYLCASSLRLATYNEQFFGPGTRLTVL.

The genes are TRBV5-1 and TRBJ1-4, with D possibly TRBD1 on 6 matching bases. V lost 3 bases, J lost 7 bases, and 16 bases lay in between. Germline loops: CDR1 SGHRS, CDR2 YFSETQ. The CDR3 covers 15 residues. This CDR3 reads CASSYSRGAVEKLFF. DNA of the CDR3: TGCGCCAGCAGCTACTCCCGGGGGGCTGTTGAAAAACTGTTTTTT.

The chain carries TRBV6-5 and TRBJ2-4; 7 nucleotides line up with TRBD2. V lost 7 bases, J lost 0 bases, and 6 bases stayed unmatched. This CDR3 spans 15 amino acids. The germline gives CDR1 MNHEY, CDR2 SVGAGI. The CDR3 DNA sequence: TGTGCCAGCACGGGAGGACTAATAGCCAAAAACATTCAGTACTTC. Its translation is CASTGGLIAKNIQYF.

The chain has TRBV28 and TRBJ2-5, with TRBD2 matching 9 bases. This CDR3 comprises 13 residues. Germline loops: CDR1 MDHEN, CDR2 SYDVKM. V lost 6 bases and J lost 9; bases outside the gene matches: 8. CDR3 nucleotides: TGTGCCAGCAGCTCTGGACAGCGGGAGGCCCAGTACTTC. Translated: CASSSGQREAQYF.

The rearrangement uses TRBV11-2 and TRBJ2-1; D remains ambiguous. The CDR3 has 12 residues. Per the germline V gene, CDR1 is SGHAT and CDR2 is FQNNGV. V gave up 0 bases and J gave up 12 bases, with 9 bases separating them. CDR3 nucleotides: TGTGCCAGCAGCTTAGATTGGGGTCGGCAGTTCTTC. Translated, it gives CASSLDWGRQFF.

The V and J genes are TRBV5-4 and TRBJ2-7; D gene ambiguous. The V and J ends lost 0 bases and 9 bases respectively, with 22 bases between them. This CDR3 is built from 16 residues. CDR1 and CDR2 (germline): SGHNT, YYREEE (reference sequence). CDR3 region: CASSLAPVNIYDGQYF. The CDR3 coding sequence is TGTGCCAGCAGCTTGGCGCCAGTAAACATCTACGACGGGCAGTACTTC.

This chain links TRBV5-1 with TRBJ2-5; 10 bases align to TRBD2. Germline loops: CDR1 SGHRS, CDR2 YFSETQ. V dropped 3 bases and J dropped 1; count of bases not matched to a gene: 3. The CDR3 is made up of 15 amino acids. CDR3 residues: CASSSTSGFQETQYF. CDR3 bases: TGCGCCAGCAGCTCGACTAGCGGGTTCCAAGAGACCCAGTACTTC.